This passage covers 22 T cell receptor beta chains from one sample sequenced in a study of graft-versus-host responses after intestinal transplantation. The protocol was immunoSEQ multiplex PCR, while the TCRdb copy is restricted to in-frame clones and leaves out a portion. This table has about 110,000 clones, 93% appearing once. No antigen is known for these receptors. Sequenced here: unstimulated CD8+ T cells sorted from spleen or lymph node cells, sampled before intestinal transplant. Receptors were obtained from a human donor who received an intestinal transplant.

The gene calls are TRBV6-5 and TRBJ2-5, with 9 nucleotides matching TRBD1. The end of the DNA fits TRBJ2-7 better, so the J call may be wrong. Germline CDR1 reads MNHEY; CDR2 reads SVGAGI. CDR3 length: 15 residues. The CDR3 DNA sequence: TGTGCCAGCAGAACCGGACAGGGGCGCCCCGACGAGCAGTACTTC. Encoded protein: CASRTGQGRPDEQYF.

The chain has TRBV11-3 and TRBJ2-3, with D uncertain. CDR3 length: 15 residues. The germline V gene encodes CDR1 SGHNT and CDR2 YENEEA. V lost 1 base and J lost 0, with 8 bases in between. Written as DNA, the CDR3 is TGTGCCAGCAGCTTAGTGGGCCGGAGCACAGATACGCAGTATTTT. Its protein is CASSLVGRSTDTQYF.

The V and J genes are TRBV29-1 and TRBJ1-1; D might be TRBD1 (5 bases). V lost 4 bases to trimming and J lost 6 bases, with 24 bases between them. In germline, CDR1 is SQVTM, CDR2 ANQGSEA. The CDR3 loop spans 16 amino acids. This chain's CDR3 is CSVVNSFQGIGAEAFF. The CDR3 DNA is TGCAGCGTTGTCAACTCCTTCCAGGGAATCGGCGCTGAAGCTTTCTTT.

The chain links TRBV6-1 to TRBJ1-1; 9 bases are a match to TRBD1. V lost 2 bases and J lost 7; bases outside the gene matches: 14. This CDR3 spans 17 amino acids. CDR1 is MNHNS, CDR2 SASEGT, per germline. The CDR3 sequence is CASSEPLLTGGYLEAFF. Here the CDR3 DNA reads TGTGCCAGCAGTGAACCACTTCTGACAGGGGGATACCTTGAAGCTTTCTTT.

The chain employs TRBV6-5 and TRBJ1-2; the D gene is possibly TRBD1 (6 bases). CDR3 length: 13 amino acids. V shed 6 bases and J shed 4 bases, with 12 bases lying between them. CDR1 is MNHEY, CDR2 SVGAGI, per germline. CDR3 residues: CASSAGTTYGYTF. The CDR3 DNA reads TGTGCCAGCAGCGCCGGGACAACCTATGGCTACACCTTC.

The CDR3 protein is CASNQGQGLTEAFF. The CDR3 DNA reads TGTGCCAGTAACCAAGGACAGGGGTTGACTGAAGCTTTCTTT. The rearrangement links TRBV19 to TRBJ1-1; TRBD1 aligns across 9 bases. V gave up 7 bases and J gave up 5 bases; unmatched junction bases: 8. CDR3 length: 14 amino acids. Germline loops: CDR1 LNHDA, CDR2 SQIVND (reference sequence). Full variable domain (missing parts from reference TRBV19 and TRBJ1-1): DGGITQSPKYLFRKEGQNVTLSCEQNLNHDAMYWYRQDPGQGLRLIYYSQIVNDFQKGDIAEGYSVSREKKESFPLTVTSAQKNPTAFYLCASNQGQGLTEAFFGQGTRLTVV.

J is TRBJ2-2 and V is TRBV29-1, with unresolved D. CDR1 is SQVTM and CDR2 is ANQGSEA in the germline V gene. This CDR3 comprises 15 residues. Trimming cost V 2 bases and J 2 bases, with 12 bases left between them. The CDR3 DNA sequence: TGCAGCGTTGAACTCGGGTCAGATAACACCGGGGAGCTGTTTTTT. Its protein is CSVELGSDNTGELFF.

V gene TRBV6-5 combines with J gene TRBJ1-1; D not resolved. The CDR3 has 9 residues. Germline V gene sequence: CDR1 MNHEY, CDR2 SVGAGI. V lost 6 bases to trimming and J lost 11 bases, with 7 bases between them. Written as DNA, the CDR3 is TGTGCCAGCAGGGAGTTGGCTTTCTTT. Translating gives CASRELAFF.

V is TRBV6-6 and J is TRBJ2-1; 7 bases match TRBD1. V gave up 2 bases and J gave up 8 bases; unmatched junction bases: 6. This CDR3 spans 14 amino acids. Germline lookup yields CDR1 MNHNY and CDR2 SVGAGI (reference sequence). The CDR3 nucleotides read TGTGCCAGCAGTTACGCAAAAACAGGGGATGAGCAGTTCTTC. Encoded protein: CASSYAKTGDEQFF.

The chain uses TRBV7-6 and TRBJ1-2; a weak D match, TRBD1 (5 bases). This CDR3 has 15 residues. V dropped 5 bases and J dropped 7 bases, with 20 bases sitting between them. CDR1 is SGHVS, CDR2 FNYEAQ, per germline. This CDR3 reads CASSPEVGAYGGYTF. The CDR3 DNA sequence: TGTGCCAGCAGCCCCGAGGTTGGGGCCTATGGTGGCTACACCTTC.

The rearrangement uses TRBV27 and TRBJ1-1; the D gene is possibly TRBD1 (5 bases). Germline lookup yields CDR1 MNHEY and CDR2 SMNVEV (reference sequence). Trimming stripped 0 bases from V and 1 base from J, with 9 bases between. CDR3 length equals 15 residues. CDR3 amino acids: CASSLSTGSNTEAFF. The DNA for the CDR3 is TGTGCCAGCAGTTTATCTACAGGATCGAACACTGAAGCTTTCTTT.

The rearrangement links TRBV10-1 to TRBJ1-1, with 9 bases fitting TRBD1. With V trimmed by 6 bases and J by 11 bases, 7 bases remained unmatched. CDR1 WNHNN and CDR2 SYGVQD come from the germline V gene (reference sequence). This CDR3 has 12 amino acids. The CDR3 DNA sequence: TGCGCCAGCAGCACAACAGGGGGCGAGGCTTTCTTT. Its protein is CASSTTGGEAFF.

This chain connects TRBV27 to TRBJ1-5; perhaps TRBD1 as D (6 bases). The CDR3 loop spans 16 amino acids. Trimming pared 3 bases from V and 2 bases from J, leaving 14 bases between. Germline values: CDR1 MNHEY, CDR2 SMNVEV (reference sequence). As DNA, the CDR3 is TGTGCCAGCAGTTTGTTGGGGGCAGAGGGCAATCAGCCCCAGCATTTT. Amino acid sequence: CASSLLGAEGNQPQHF.

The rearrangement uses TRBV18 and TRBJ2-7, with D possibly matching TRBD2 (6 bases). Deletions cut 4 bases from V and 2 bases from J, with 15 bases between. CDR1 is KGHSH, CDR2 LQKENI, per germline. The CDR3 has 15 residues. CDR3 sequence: CASSQSGGAAYEQYF. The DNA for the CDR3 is TGTGCCAGCTCACAGTCCGGGGGAGCGGCCTACGAGCAGTACTTC.

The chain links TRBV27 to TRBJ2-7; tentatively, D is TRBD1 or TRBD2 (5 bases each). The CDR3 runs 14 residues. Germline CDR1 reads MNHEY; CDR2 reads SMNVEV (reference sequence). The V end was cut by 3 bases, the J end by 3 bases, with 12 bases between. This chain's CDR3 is CASSLAGTNYEQYF. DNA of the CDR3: TGTGCCAGCAGTTTGGCCGGGACGAACTACGAGCAGTACTTC.

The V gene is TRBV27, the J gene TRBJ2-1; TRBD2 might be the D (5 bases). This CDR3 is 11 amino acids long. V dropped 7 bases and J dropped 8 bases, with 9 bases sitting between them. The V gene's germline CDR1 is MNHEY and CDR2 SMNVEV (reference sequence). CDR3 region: CASTSGDEQFF. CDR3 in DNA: TGTGCCAGCACCTCCGGGGATGAGCAGTTCTTC.

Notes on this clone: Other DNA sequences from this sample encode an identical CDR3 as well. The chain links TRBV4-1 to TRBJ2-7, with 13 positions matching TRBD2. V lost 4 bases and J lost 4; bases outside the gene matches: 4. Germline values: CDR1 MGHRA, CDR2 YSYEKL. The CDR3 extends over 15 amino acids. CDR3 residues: CASSLGLAGAYEQYF. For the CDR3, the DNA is TGCGCCAGCAGCCTCGGACTAGCGGGAGCTTACGAGCAGTACTTC.

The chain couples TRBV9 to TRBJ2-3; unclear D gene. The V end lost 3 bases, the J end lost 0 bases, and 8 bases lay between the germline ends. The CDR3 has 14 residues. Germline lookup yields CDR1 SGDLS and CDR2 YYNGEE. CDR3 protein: CASSEERSTDTQYF. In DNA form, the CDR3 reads TGTGCCAGCAGCGAAGAGAGGAGCACAGATACGCAGTATTTT.

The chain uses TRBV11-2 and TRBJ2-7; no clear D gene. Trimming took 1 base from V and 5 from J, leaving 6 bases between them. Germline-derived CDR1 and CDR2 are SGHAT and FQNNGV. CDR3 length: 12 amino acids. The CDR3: CASSLGADEQYF. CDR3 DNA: TGTGCCAGCAGCTTAGGAGCCGACGAGCAGTACTTC.

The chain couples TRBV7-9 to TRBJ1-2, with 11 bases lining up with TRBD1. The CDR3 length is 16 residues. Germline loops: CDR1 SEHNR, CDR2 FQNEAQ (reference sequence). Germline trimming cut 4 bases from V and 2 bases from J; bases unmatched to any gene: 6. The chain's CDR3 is CASSSDRGRDNYGYTF. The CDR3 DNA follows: TGTGCCAGCAGCTCGGACAGGGGGCGTGACAACTATGGCTACACCTTC.

The CDR3 coding sequence is TGTGCCAGCAGTTCCTTGGTCCGGGACGGATCCTACGAGCAGTACTTC. Its protein is CASSSLVRDGSYEQYF. The rearrangement uses TRBV27 and TRBJ2-7; perhaps D is TRBD1 or TRBD2 (5 bases each). Per the germline V gene, CDR1 is MNHEY and CDR2 is SMNVEV (reference sequence). CDR3 length: 16 amino acids. V was pared by 4 bases and J by 1 base, with 17 bases between.

The CDR3 bases are TGTGCCAGCAGCACCAAGGACAGTTTGAACACTGAAGCTTTCTTT. Translating gives CASSTKDSLNTEAFF. This sequence joins TRBV7-6 and TRBJ1-1, with D perhaps matching TRBD1 (6 bases). This CDR3 is 15 amino acids long. V was clipped by 5 bases and J by 0 bases, with 13 bases between them. Germline V gives CDR1 SGHVS, CDR2 FNYEAQ.